These 22 T cell receptor beta chains were all obtained from the same sample, sequenced in a study of T cells in women clearing cervical HPV infection. Some clones are missing from TCRdb's copy, which holds only in-frame ones; the method was immunoSEQ multiplex PCR. This table holds more than 45,000 clones. The specimen was blood buffy coat. All receptors come from a woman between 18 and 75 years old with a cervical HPV16 infection that either progressed to CIN3+ or cleared (not recorded which).

Of note for this clone: The sequence runs out 3 residues before the end of the CDR3; the remainder is reconstructed from the germline J gene. The genes are TRBV20-1 and TRBJ2-7; TRBD1 is a possible D gene (5 bases). The CDR3 has 13 residues. With 3 bases removed from V and 3 bases from J, the gap between germline ends came to 12 bases. The germline gives CDR1 DFQATT, CDR2 SNEGSKA (reference sequence). The CDR3 DNA, read in part, is TGCAGTGCTAGTGAGACAGCTCTCTACGAG. It is translated as CSASETALYE. From start to end, the CDR3 is CSASETALYEQYF.

With regard to this clone: Read coverage stops 3 residues before the CDR3 terminus; the germline J gene supplies the remainder. The chain employs TRBV19 and TRBJ1-3; possible D gene TRBD1, 5 bases. This CDR3 has 14 residues. Trimming pared 10 bases from V and 2 bases from J, leaving 15 bases between. CDR1 and CDR2 (germline): LNHDA, SQIVND (reference sequence). The sequenced CDR3 bases are TGTGCCACCGGGCGGGGCGATCCTGGAAACACC. This codes for CATGRGDPGNT. The whole CDR3 sequence is CATGRGDPGNTIYF.

A word on this clone: Coverage ceases 3 residues before the CDR3 finishes, and the germline J gene fills in the end. The chain recombines TRBV5-1 with TRBJ1-1; TRBD1 aligns across 7 bases. The CDR3 sequence is 14 residues long. The germline V gene encodes CDR1 SGHRS and CDR2 YFSETQ. J gave up 1 base and V 4 bases, and 4 bases lay outside the gene matches. This CDR3 reads CASSRQGGNTEAFF. The part of the CDR3 DNA that was read is TGCGCCAGCAGCAGACAGGGAGGGAACACTGAA.

A remark on this clone: The read ends 3 residues shy of where the CDR3 ends; the end is completed using the germline J gene. The chain combines TRBV6-1 with TRBJ2-7; no reliable D call. V dropped 4 bases and J dropped 1 base, with 17 bases sitting between them. Germline V lookup: CDR1 MNHNS, CDR2 SASEGT. CDR3 length equals 16 residues. This chain's CDR3 is CASSGEGMPQSYEQYF. CDR3 bases read: TGTGCCAGCAGTGGTGAAGGTATGCCGCAGTCCTACGAG.

Remarks on this clone: The CDR3 end lies 3 residues beyond the end of the read and is filled in from the germline J gene. V gene TRBV18 combines with J gene TRBJ2-5; D is ambiguous. Trimming left V 3 bases short and J 1 base short, with 6 bases between. The CDR3 spans 13 residues. The germline gives CDR1 KGHSH, CDR2 LQKENI. The CDR3 DNA, read in part, is TGTGCCAGCTCACCCTTCTCCCAAGAGACC. Protein: CASSPFSQET. The whole CDR3 region reads CASSPFSQETQYF.

Note on this clone: The read comes to an end 3 residues before the CDR3 does, leaving the germline J gene to fill in the end. The J gene is TRBJ2-1, the V gene TRBV18, with D possibly TRBD2 on 6 matching bases. The germline V gene has CDR1 KGHSH and CDR2 LQKENI. Trimming took 3 bases from V and 6 from J, leaving 9 bases between them. This CDR3 contains 13 residues. The CDR3 sequence: CASSPTRGNEQFF. CDR3 DNA, as far as it was read: TGTGCCAGCTCACCGACTAGGGGCAATGAG.

In the case of this clone: Read sequence stops 3 residues before the CDR3 end, and the germline J gene provides the missing end. The chain recombines TRBV7-3 with TRBJ1-2, with D maybe TRBD1 (5 bases). V lost 1 base to trimming and J lost 2 bases, with 11 bases between them. The germline CDR1 and CDR2 sequences are SGHTA and FQGTGA. The CDR3 loop spans 15 amino acids. The CDR3 reads CASSLMAGGNYGYTF. The covered CDR3 bases are TGTGCCAGCAGCTTAATGGCGGGGGGAAACTATGGC.

Of note for this clone: The CDR3 end is not reached by the read, which stops 3 residues before it; the germline J gene fills it in. V and J are TRBV10-3 and TRBJ1-2; D may be TRBD1 (6 bases). The CDR3 is 15 amino acids. CDR1 and CDR2 (germline): ENHRY, SYGVKD. Trimming took 2 bases from V and 6 from J, leaving 16 bases between them. Here the CDR3 reads CAISETPAGADGYTF. CDR3 DNA (partial): TGTGCCATCAGTGAGACCCCGGCGGGGGCAGATGGC.

Turning to this clone: The CDR3 end is not reached by the read, which stops 3 residues before it; the germline J gene fills it in. In the same sample, other DNA sequences code for this CDR3. The chain links TRBV5-6 to TRBJ1-1; D not resolved. This CDR3 has 13 residues. Trimming removed 2 bases from V and 0 bases from J, with 5 bases in between. Germline V lookup: CDR1 SGHDT, CDR2 YYEEEE. The CDR3 region is CASSLRLNTEAFF. CDR3 DNA, as far as it was read: TGTGCCAGCAGCTTAAGGTTGAACACTGAA.

Notes on this clone: The read terminates 3 residues ahead of where the CDR3 ends, so the germline J gene completes it. The V gene is TRBV5-4, the J gene TRBJ2-5; tentative D call: TRBD1 (6 bases). CDR3 length: 14 residues. Deletions cut 1 base from V and 4 bases from J, with 11 bases between. Germline lookup yields CDR1 SGHNT and CDR2 YYREEE (reference sequence). The CDR3 protein is CASSLYRESETQYF. CDR3 DNA (partial): TGTGCCAGCAGCTTGTACAGGGAATCAGAGACC.

As to this clone: With the read ending 3 residues before the CDR3 end, the germline J gene is used to fill in that end. The rearrangement joins TRBV18 to TRBJ1-2, with D unclear. From germline, CDR1 is KGHSH and CDR2 LQKENI. The CDR3 is 14 residues long. The DNA read from the CDR3 is TGTGCCAGCTCATCCCAATCTCAGGCTGCCGGC. This translates into CASSSQSQAAG. The whole CDR3 protein reads CASSSQSQAAGYTF.

The CDR3 region is CASAKGQPSYEQYF. The part of the CDR3 DNA that was read is TGTGCTAGTGCCAAGGGACAGCCCTCCTACGAG. This chain links TRBV12-5 with TRBJ2-7; TRBD1 aligns across 7 bases. The CDR3 is cut off 3 residues early in the read; its end comes from the germline J gene. The CDR3 runs 14 residues. V lost 7 bases and J lost 0; bases outside the gene matches: 6. The germline CDR1 and CDR2 sequences are LGHNT and FRNRAP. Filled out from reference TRBV12-5 and TRBJ2-7, the complete variable domain reads DARVTQTPRHKVTEMGQEVTMRCQPILGHNTVFWYRQTMMQGLELLAYFRNRAPLDDSGMPKDRFSAEMPDATLATLKIQPSEPRDSAVYFCASAKGQPSYEQYFGPGTRLTVT.

About this clone itself: The observed sequence ends 3 residues before the CDR3 terminus, with the missing tail filled in from the germline J gene. The chain has TRBV7-9 and TRBJ1-2, with 8 nucleotides matching TRBD1. Germline values: CDR1 SEHNR, CDR2 FQNEAQ (reference sequence). J gave up 0 bases and V 1 base, and 1 base lay outside the gene matches. This CDR3 comprises 15 residues. Incomplete CDR3 DNA: TGTGCCAGCAGCTTAGAGACAGGGGCTAACTATGGC. Its protein product is CASSLETGANYG. The full CDR3 sequence reads CASSLETGANYGYTF.

As concerns this clone: The read halts 3 residues ahead of the CDR3 end, with the missing end drawn from the germline J gene. The gene calls are TRBV19 and TRBJ1-1; D not certain. The V end lost 6 bases, the J end lost 2 bases, and 10 bases lay between the germline ends. This CDR3 is 13 amino acids long. Germline values: CDR1 LNHDA, CDR2 SQIVND (reference sequence). The CDR3 reads CASRGLGNTEAFF. The DNA read from the CDR3 is TGTGCCAGTAGAGGACTGGGTAACACTGAA.

A word on this clone: Sequencing ends 3 residues short of the CDR3 end; the germline J gene provides the rest. The genes are TRBV12-3 or TRBV12-4 and TRBJ1-4; 11 bases map to TRBD1. The CDR3 runs 15 residues. V was pared by 0 bases and J by 7 bases, with 1 base of the junction left unmatched. CDR3 sequence reads: CASSLAGTGGEKLFF. The part of the CDR3 DNA that was read is TGTGCCAGCAGTTTAGCGGGGACAGGGGGTGAAAAA.

On this clone itself: The read finishes 3 residues shy of the CDR3 end, and the germline J gene is used to complete it. The chain links TRBV11-2 to TRBJ2-1; 7 nucleotides line up with TRBD2. The trim removed 1 base at V and 6 bases at J, leaving 6 bases unmatched. CDR1 and CDR2 from the germline V gene are SGHAT and FQNNGV. The CDR3 has 15 residues. CDR3 in amino acids: CASSLGDYPANEQFF. The CDR3 bases that were read are TGTGCCAGCAGCTTAGGGGACTACCCGGCCAATGAG.

Comment on this clone: Read data end 3 residues before the CDR3 end; the end is taken from the germline J gene. The chain is built from TRBV6-1 and TRBJ1-1; 7 bases fit TRBD1. With V trimmed by 4 bases and J by 5 bases, 7 bases remained unmatched. The CDR3 sequence is 14 residues long. Germline loops: CDR1 MNHNS, CDR2 SASEGT. CDR3 residues: CASSVKGAQTEAFF. The CDR3 DNA, read in part, is TGTGCCAGCAGTGTTAAGGGGGCGCAGACTGAA.

With respect to this clone: The read ends 3 residues before the CDR3 terminus; that terminus is restored from the germline J gene. The chain carries TRBV19 and TRBJ2-7; weak D call: TRBD2 (5 bases). The germline gives CDR1 LNHDA, CDR2 SQIVND (reference sequence). The CDR3 has 13 residues. The V end was cut by 5 bases, the J end by 4 bases, with 12 bases between. Partial CDR3 DNA: TGTGCCAGTAGTGGCAATTCGGGGTACGAG. Translated, it gives CASSGNSGYE. In full, the CDR3 reads CASSGNSGYEQYF.

Note on this clone: Read coverage stops 3 residues before the CDR3 terminus; the germline J gene supplies the remainder. The chain recombines TRBV5-1 with TRBJ2-3; TRBD1 matches 9 bases. Losses at the gene ends were 2 bases for V and 5 bases for J; bases not matched to a gene: 9. Germline loops: CDR1 SGHRS, CDR2 YFSETQ. This CDR3 is built from 16 residues. The CDR3 bases that were read are TGCGCCAGCAGCTTCTTCGTCGGACAGGGGTTAGATACG. Its protein is CASSFFVGQGLDT. The complete CDR3 protein is CASSFFVGQGLDTQYF.

Points on this clone: Relative to the germline gene, one junction end is altered; a read error may explain this. The read terminates 3 residues ahead of where the CDR3 ends, so the germline J gene completes it. The chain employs TRBV4-2 and TRBJ1-1; the D is unclear. Germline V gene data show CDR1 as LGHNA and CDR2 as YNFKEQ. CDR3 size: 15 residues. The sequenced CDR3 bases are TGCGCCAGCAGCCAATCTCCAGGTGCCCCTTTAGGG. This codes for CASSQSPGAPLG. Given in full, the CDR3 is CASSQSPGAPLGAFF.

To note about this clone: The read ends 3 residues before the CDR3 terminus; that terminus is restored from the germline J gene. The V and J genes are TRBV13 and TRBJ2-7; maybe TRBD2 (6 bases). The ends were cut back, 6 bases at V and 3 bases at J, with 15 bases in the middle. The CDR3 runs to 14 residues. Germline lookup yields CDR1 PRHDT and CDR2 FYEKMQ (reference sequence). The CDR3 protein is CASSKGLVNYEQYF. Partial CDR3 DNA: TGTGCCAGCAGTAAGGGACTGGTAAACTACGAG.

Concerning this clone: Coverage ceases 3 residues before the CDR3 finishes, and the germline J gene fills in the end. The V call is TRBV10-2, the J call TRBJ2-3; the D gene is possibly TRBD1 (6 bases). The CDR3 is 14 amino acids. With 5 bases removed from V and 5 bases from J, the gap between germline ends came to 14 bases. CDR1 and CDR2 from the germline V gene are WSHSY and SAAADI. The CDR3 bases that were read are TGCGCCAGCAGTCCCAACAGGGTAGGAGATACG. Translated, it gives CASSPNRVGDT. The whole CDR3 sequence reads CASSPNRVGDTQYF.